The clone carrying this T cell receptor (beta chain) was counted only a few times. The antigen is not known. One end of the junction is discordant with germline, which a read error may explain. The data were taken from a study of T cells in Graves' hyperthyroidism and ophthalmopathy. Study-level findings and limits: The majority of expanded thyroid clonotypes above 0.001 also appeared in blood. Prediction of ophthalmopathy progression came a median 6.5 months pre-onset.

The CDR3 runs 12 residues. Germline-derived CDR1 and CDR2 are MDHEN and SYDVKM. TCR beta CDR3 regions were amplified from RNA. First-round RT-PCR of the TCR CDR3 relied on the HTBI primer set. From the multiplex PCR reads, TCRdb called clonotypes with MiXCR, one entry per CDR3 protein. The table shows hundreds of thousands of distinct CDR3 sequences, with around 15% occurring only once. Exclusion of a patient resulted from uncontrolled infection, other autoimmune disease, pregnancy or lactation. The chain uses TRBV28 and TRBJ2-5; D not certain. This TCR derives from a woman in her thirties or forties with Graves' ophthalmopathy. Sequenced input: blood. The CDR3 DNA is TGTGCCAGCACTTCGACCTCCACAACAGAGCACTTC. Translation: CASTSTSTTEHF. Using reference TRBV28 and TRBJ2-5 for the parts outside the CDR3, the full variable domain is DVKVTQSSRYLVKRTGEKVFLECVQDMDHENMFWYRQDPGLGLRLIYFSYDVKMKEKGDIPEGYSVSREKKERFSLILESASTNQTSMYLCASTSTSTTEHFGPGTRLLVL.